Listed here are 6 T cell receptor beta chains from one sample, sequenced in a study of regulatory T cells in long-lasting Graves disease (dated by TCRdb to the early 2020s). Libraries were prepared through multiplex PCR. Sequencing instrument: Illumina HiSeq 4000. iRepertoire HTBI primers and Arm-PCR amplification of CDR3 regions were used to construct TCR beta libraries. TCRdb reprocessed the public reads (quality trimming at Q25 with fastp, clone calling with MiXCR) and kept in-frame beta chains. Each entry merges the rows of one CDR3 protein and shows their most common DNA and genes. The sample contains 370,000 or so distinct CDR3 sequences, about 17% of them found a single time. The top ten clones comprise just over 20% of the sample. The time point label for this specimen denotes: newly diagnosed GD, antithyroid drugs for less than 3 months. For both TCR sequencing and RNA sequencing, RNA was extracted from PBMCs using TRIzol.

This sample was shared with a second study, whose subject was T cells in Graves' hyperthyroidism and ophthalmopathy.

This specimen consisted of peripheral blood mononuclear cells (PBMCs), obtained at new diagnosis, from a patient treated with antithyroid drugs. These receptors were obtained from a woman in her late teens or twenties with Graves disease. Donor details come from another sample of the same person, matched by shared clones.

Ten or more counts support this clonotype. This chain uses TRBV7-9 with TRBJ2-7, with no clear D. Trimming cost V 4 bases and J 2 bases, with 12 bases left between them. CDR3 length equals 14 residues. Germline CDR1 SEHNR, CDR2 FQNEAQ (reference sequence). CDR3 DNA: TGTGCCAGCAGCTCGGCAACATCCCCCTACGAGCAGTACTTC. It yields the protein CASSSATSPYEQYF.

The sample holds many counts of this clonotype. The genes are TRBV12-3 or TRBV12-4 and TRBJ2-5; TRBD2 matches at 11 bases. Trimming at V came to 6 bases and at J to 3 bases, leaving 9 bases not matched to a gene. This CDR3 has 16 amino acids. This CDR3 reads CASSRGGGLAEETQYF. The CDR3 DNA reads TGTGCCAGCAGCCGGGGGGGGGGACTAGCGGAAGAGACCCAGTACTTC.

A word on this clonotype: A much larger clonotype is one base distant, so this may be a read error. The chain links TRBV12-3 or TRBV12-4 to TRBJ1-2; the D gene is possibly TRBD1 (6 bases). V was clipped by 6 bases and J by 4 bases, with 12 bases between them. The CDR3 contains 13 residues. The CDR3 loop reads CASRGGSFYGYTF. CDR3 nucleotides: TGTGCCAGCAGGGGGGGCAGTTTCTATGGCTACACCTTC.

This clonotype was counted between two and nine times. V usage is TRBV5-6 and J usage is TRBJ2-7; 8 bases align to TRBD1. V gave up 0 bases and J gave up 6 bases; unmatched junction bases: 14. Germline V gene lookup returns CDR1 SGHDT and CDR2 YYEEEE. The CDR3 is 17 amino acids. The CDR3 coding sequence is TGTGCCAGCAGCTTGGTTACGTTTCAGGACAGGGACGGCGAGCAGTACTTC. Translating it yields CASSLVTFQDRDGEQYF.

V is TRBV3-1 and J is TRBJ2-1; possible D gene TRBD1, 6 bases. Deletions cut 8 bases from V and 8 bases from J, with 19 bases between. CDR1 LGHDT and CDR2 YNNKEL come from the germline V gene (reference sequence). The CDR3 loop spans 14 amino acids. The CDR3: CASLDPGHRDEQFF. In DNA, the CDR3 is TGTGCCAGCTTAGATCCGGGACACCGCGATGAGCAGTTCTTC.

The CDR3 nucleotides read TGTGCCAGCAGTGGGGCCGGGACACTAAACATTCAGTACTTC. The encoded protein is CASSGAGTLNIQYF. The chain uses TRBV6-2 or TRBV6-3 and TRBJ2-4; TRBD1 might be the D (6 bases). V was shortened by 5 bases and J by 6 bases, with 14 bases between the two germline ends. CDR3 length equals 14 residues. Germline assignment: CDR1 MNHEY and CDR2 SVGEGT.